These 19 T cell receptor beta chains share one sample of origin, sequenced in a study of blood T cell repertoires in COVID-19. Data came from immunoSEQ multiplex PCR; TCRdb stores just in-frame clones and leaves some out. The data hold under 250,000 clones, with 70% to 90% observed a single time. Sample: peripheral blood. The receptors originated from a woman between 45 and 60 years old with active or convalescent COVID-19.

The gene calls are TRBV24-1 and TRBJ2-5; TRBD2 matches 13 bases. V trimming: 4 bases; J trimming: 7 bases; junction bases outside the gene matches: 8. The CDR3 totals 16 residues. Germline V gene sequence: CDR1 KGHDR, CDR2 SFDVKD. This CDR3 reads CATSDWTSGGLGTQYF. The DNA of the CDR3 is TGTGCCACCAGTGACTGGACTAGCGGGGGCTTAGGGACCCAGTACTTC.

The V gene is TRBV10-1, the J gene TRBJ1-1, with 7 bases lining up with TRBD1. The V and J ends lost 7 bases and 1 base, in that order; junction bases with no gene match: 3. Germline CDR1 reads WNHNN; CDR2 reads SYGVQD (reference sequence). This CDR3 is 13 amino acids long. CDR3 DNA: TGCGCCAGCAACCAGGGGGGGAACACTGAAGCTTTCTTT. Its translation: CASNQGGNTEAFF.

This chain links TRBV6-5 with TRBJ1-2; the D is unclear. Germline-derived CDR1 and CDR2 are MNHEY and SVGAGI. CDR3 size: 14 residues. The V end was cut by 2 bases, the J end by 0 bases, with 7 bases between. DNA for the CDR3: TGTGCCAGCAGTTACGGGGAGACTAACTATGGCTACACCTTC. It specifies CASSYGETNYGYTF.

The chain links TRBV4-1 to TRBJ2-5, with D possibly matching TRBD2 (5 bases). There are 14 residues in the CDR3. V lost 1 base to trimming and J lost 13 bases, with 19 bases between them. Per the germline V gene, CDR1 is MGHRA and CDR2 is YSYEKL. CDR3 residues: CASSQVTAGLSRYF. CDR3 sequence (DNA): TGCGCCAGCAGCCAAGTTACCGCCGGACTCTCCCGGTACTTC.

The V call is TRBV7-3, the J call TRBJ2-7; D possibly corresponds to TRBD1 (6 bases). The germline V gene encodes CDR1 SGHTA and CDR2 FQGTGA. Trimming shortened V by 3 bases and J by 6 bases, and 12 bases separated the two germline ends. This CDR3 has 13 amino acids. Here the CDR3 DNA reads TGTGCCAGCAGCTTCGGACAGCGAGGCGAGCAGTACTTC. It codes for CASSFGQRGEQYF.

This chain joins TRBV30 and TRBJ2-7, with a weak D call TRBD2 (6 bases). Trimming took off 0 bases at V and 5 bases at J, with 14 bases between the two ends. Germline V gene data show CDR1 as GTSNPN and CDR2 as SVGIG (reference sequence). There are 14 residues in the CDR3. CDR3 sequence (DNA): TGTGCCTGGAGTGTACGGGGGAGGCGCCACGAGCAGTACTTC. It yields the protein CAWSVRGRRHEQYF.

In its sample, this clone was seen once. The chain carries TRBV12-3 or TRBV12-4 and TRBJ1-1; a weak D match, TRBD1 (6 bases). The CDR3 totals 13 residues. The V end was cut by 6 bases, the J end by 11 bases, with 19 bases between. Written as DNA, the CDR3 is TGTGCCAGCAGCCCGACCCCTCAGGGGACCGCTTTCTTT. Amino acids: CASSPTPQGTAFF.

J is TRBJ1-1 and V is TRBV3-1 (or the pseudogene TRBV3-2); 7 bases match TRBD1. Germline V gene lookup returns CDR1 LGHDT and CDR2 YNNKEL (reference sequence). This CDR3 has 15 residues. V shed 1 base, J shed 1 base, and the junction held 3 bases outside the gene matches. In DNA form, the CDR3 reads TGTGCCAGCAGCCAAGTGACAGGGAGGAACACTGAAGCTTTCTTT. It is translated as CASSQVTGRNTEAFF.

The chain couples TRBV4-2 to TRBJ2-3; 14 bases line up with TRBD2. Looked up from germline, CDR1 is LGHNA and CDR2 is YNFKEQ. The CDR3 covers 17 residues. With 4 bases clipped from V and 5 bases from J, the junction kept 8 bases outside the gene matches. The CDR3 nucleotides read TGTGCCAGCAGCCCGGGGACTAGCGGGAGCCAGGAAGATACGCAGTATTTT. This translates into CASSPGTSGSQEDTQYF.

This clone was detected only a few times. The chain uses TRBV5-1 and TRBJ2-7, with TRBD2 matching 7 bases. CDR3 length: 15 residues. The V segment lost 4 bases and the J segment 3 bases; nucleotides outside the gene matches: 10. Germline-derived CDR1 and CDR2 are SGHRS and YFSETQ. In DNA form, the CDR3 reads TGCGCCAGCAGCCCCACCGGGACGGGGGGCTACGAGCAGTACTTC. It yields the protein CASSPTGTGGYEQYF.

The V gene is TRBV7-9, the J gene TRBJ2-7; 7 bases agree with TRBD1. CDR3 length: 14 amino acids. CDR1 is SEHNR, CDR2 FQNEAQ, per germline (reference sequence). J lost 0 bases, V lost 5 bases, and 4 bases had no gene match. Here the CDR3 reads CASSPGTDSYEQYF. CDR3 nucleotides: TGTGCCAGCAGCCCGGGGACAGACTCCTACGAGCAGTACTTC.

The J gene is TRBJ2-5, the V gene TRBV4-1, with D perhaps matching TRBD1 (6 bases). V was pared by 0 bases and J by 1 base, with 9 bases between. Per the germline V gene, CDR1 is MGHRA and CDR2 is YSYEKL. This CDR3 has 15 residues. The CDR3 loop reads CASSQDWGLQETQYF. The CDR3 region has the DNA TGCGCCAGCAGCCAAGATTGGGGGCTCCAAGAGACCCAGTACTTC.

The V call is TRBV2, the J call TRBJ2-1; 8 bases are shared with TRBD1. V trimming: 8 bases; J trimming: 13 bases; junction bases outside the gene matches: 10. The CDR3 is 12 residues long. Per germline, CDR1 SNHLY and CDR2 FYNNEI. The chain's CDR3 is CASGITGGSQFF. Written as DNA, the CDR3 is TGTGCCAGCGGGATAACAGGGGGGTCACAGTTCTTC.

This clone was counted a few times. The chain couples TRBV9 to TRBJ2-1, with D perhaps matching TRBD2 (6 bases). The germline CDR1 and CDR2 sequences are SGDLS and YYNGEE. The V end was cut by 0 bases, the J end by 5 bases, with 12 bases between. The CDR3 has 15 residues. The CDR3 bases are TGTGCCAGCAGCGTAGTCGAGCGGGCGAACAATGAGCAGTTCTTC. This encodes CASSVVERANNEQFF. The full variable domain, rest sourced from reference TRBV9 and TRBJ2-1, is DSGVTQTPKHLITATGQRVTLRCSPRSGDLSVYWYQQSLDQGLQFLIQYYNGEERAKGNILERFSAQQFPDLHSELNLSSLELGDSALYFCASSVVERANNEQFFGPGTRLTVL.

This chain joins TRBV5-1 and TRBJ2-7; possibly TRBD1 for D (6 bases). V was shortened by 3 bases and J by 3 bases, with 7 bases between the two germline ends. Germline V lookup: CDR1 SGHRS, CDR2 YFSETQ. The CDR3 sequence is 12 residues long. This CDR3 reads CASSSDSYEQYV. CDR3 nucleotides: TGCGCCAGCAGCTCGGACAGCTACGAGCAGTACGTC.

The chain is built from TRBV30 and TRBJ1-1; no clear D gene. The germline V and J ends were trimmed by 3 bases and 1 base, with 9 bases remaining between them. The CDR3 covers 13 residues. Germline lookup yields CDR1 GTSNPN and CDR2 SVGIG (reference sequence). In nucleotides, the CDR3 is TGTGCCTGGAGGGAGAATGGGAACACTGAAGCTTTCTTT. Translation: CAWRENGNTEAFF.

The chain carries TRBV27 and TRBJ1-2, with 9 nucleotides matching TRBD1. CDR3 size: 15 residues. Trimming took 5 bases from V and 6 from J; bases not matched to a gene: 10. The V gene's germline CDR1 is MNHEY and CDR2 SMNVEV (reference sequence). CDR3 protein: CASSPTGGWADGYTF. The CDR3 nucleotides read TGTGCCAGCAGTCCCACAGGGGGCTGGGCGGATGGCTACACCTTC.

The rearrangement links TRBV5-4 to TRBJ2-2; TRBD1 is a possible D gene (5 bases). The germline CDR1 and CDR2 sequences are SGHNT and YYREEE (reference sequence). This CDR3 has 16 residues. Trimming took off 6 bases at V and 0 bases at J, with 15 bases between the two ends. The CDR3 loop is CASKQVGQSNTGELFF. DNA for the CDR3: TGTGCCAGCAAACAGGTTGGGCAGTCGAACACCGGGGAGCTGTTTTTT.

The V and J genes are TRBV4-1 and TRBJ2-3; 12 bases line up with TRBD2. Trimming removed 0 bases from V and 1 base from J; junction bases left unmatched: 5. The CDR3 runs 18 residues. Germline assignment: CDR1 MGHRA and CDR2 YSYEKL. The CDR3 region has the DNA TGCGCCAGCAGCCAAGACTCTAGCGGGGGGGCCGGCACAGATACGCAGTATTTT. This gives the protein CASSQDSSGGAGTDTQYF.